This T cell receptor (beta chain) was recovered during a study of blood T cell repertoires in COVID-19. As for the study in general: Samples taken during acute and convalescent COVID-19 were collected in the United States, Italy and Spain. Sample material is recorded as cDNA or gDNA derived from T cells, B-cell-depleted T cells, or PBMCs.

The V end lost 3 bases, the J end lost 0 bases, and 13 bases lay between the germline ends. The germline V gene has CDR1 DFQATT and CDR2 SNEGSKA (reference sequence). The CDR3 extends over 15 amino acids. Per the study methods: Quantification of nucleated cells was approximated via reference gene primer amplification. Here immunoSEQ multiplex PCR was the method, and the copy in TCRdb shows in-frame clones only, minus some. V and J calls and clone size are copied from that table; D and trimming were computed from the DNA. The repertoire consists of approximately 380,000 clones, with 85% occurring once and the leading ten covering 3.5% to 4%.

The sequenced sample was peripheral blood. The source is a woman younger than 35 with acute or convalescent COVID-19. The genes are TRBV20-1 and TRBJ2-3; a possible D gene is TRBD2 (5 bases). The CDR3 protein is CSASRRVTSTDTQYF. The CDR3 DNA is TGCAGTGCTAGTCGGCGGGTCACTAGCACAGATACGCAGTATTTT.